Each of the 7 T cell receptor beta chains below was sequenced from the same sample in a study of cytomegalovirus exposure and HLA in healthy donors. Researchers ran the PCR with 60 Vbeta and 13 Jbeta primers. Clones were sequenced by immunoSEQ multiplex PCR, and TCRdb holds only the in-frame ones, with some missing. The sample has around 140,000 clones; around four fifths are singletons. Sequencing used PBMCs. These receptors all come from a woman aged 55-70 years in good health and CMV-seropositive.

The V gene is TRBV7-2, the J gene TRBJ1-1; perhaps TRBD1 as D (6 bases). V lost 5 bases, J lost 11 bases, and 18 bases lay in between. The CDR3 spans 13 residues. Germline CDR1 SGHTA, CDR2 FQGNSA. CDR3 sequence (DNA): TGTGCCAGCAGCCTAATACAGGGATCCGGGGCTTTCTTT. Its translation: CASSLIQGSGAFF.

This sequence joins TRBV6-6 and TRBJ1-1, with D maybe TRBD1 (5 bases). The CDR3 length is 12 residues. Germline V gives CDR1 MNHNY, CDR2 SVGAGI (reference sequence). V was pared by 7 bases and J by 7 bases, with 13 bases between. DNA of the CDR3: TGTGCCAGCACCTCCGCCGGGGGTGAAGCTTTCTTT. This translates into CASTSAGGEAFF.

The chain has TRBV29-1 and TRBJ2-7; tentative D call: TRBD1 (6 bases). CDR3 length equals 11 residues. CDR1 and CDR2 (germline): SQVTM, ANQGSEA. Deletions cut 5 bases from V and 5 bases from J, with 10 bases between. Here the CDR3 reads CSVSQGDEQYF. CDR3 sequence (DNA): TGCAGCGTTTCACAGGGTGACGAGCAGTACTTC.

This clone came up once. Here the CDR3 DNA reads TGCGCCAGCAGCCAGCTCGACAGGGACAATGAGCAGTTCTTC. Amino acids: CASSQLDRDNEQFF. The chain is built from TRBV4-3 and TRBJ2-1, with TRBD1 matching over 7 bases. V shed 3 bases and J 5 bases; nucleotides not matched to a gene: 4. The CDR3 is 14 amino acids. CDR1 and CDR2 (germline): LGHNA, YSLEER.

This chain uses TRBV6-5 with TRBJ1-2; the D is unclear. The CDR3 length is 14 residues. CDR1 is MNHEY and CDR2 is SVGAGI in the germline V gene. Trimming shortened V by 0 bases and J by 1 base, and 6 bases separated the two germline ends. In nucleotides, the CDR3 is TGTGCCAGCAGTTACTCGAACAGTAACTATGGCTACACCTTC. Protein product: CASSYSNSNYGYTF.

This rearrangement joins TRBV9 to TRBJ2-2; 14 nucleotides line up with TRBD2. The V gene's germline CDR1 is SGDLS and CDR2 YYNGEE. J was trimmed by 3 bases and V by 0 bases; bases with no gene match: 13. The CDR3 covers 21 residues. In DNA, the CDR3 is TGTGCCAGCAGCGTAGTAAGCGGGACTAGCGGGAGATTTGGCGACACCGGGGAGCTGTTTTTT. Amino acid sequence: CASSVVSGTSGRFGDTGELFF. Based on the CDR3 plus reference TRBV9 and TRBJ2-2, the full variable domain is DSGVTQTPKHLITATGQRVTLRCSPRSGDLSVYWYQQSLDQGLQFLIQYYNGEERAKGNILERFSAQQFPDLHSELNLSSLELGDSALYFCASSVVSGTSGRFGDTGELFFGEGSRLTVL.

This chain links TRBV19 with TRBJ1-2; 8 bases agree with TRBD1. The CDR3 extends over 13 amino acids. Germline trimming cut 4 bases from V and 2 bases from J; bases unmatched to any gene: 0. Germline assignment: CDR1 LNHDA and CDR2 SQIVND (reference sequence). CDR3 region: CASSNRGNYGYTF. DNA for the CDR3: TGTGCCAGTAGTAACAGGGGGAACTATGGCTACACCTTC.